One sample yielded the 22 T cell receptor beta chains listed below, sequenced in a study of cytomegalovirus exposure and HLA in healthy donors. PCR amplification relied on 60 Vbeta primers (plus 13 Jbeta primers). Sequencing was performed with immunoSEQ multiplex PCR; in TCRdb, only in-frame clones are kept and a portion is missing. This sample yields 160,000 or so clones, of which around 73% are seen a single time; 2% to 2.5% belongs to the top ten. The sample comprised PBMCs. Receptor source: a man between 60 and 75 years old in good health and CMV-seronegative.

The table lists this clone with a few counts. The chain has TRBV6-4 and TRBJ1-1; D not resolved. The CDR3 runs 14 residues. Germline loops: CDR1 MRHNA, CDR2 SNTAGT. Trimming pared 2 bases from V and 1 base from J, leaving 8 bases between. The CDR3 bases are TGTGCCAGCAGTGACAGAGACTCGAACACTGAAGCTTTCTTT. This gives the protein CASSDRDSNTEAFF.

The chain combines TRBV29-1 with TRBJ2-7; D gene ambiguous. This CDR3 is built from 13 residues. The V gene's germline CDR1 is SQVTM and CDR2 ANQGSEA. The ends were cut back, 4 bases at V and 0 bases at J, with 10 bases in the middle. The CDR3, as DNA: TGCAGCGTTGGCACCCGGGTCTCCTACGAGCAGTACTTC. Amino acids: CSVGTRVSYEQYF.

The genes are TRBV5-6 and TRBJ2-3, with 7 bases that match TRBD2. Trimming took 0 bases from V and 5 from J; bases not matched to a gene: 6. CDR1 SGHDT and CDR2 YYEEEE come from the germline V gene. The CDR3 is made up of 15 amino acids. CDR3 nucleotide sequence: TGTGCCAGCAGCTTGGCCCCTGGGGGGGTAGATACGCAGTATTTT. Its protein is CASSLAPGGVDTQYF.

The chain joins TRBV6-5 to TRBJ1-2; unclear D gene. There are 13 residues in the CDR3. Trimming removed 5 bases from V and 8 bases from J, with 15 bases in between. Germline V gene lookup returns CDR1 MNHEY and CDR2 SVGAGI. CDR3: CASSNTLGWGYTF. The CDR3 coding sequence is TGTGCCAGCAGTAATACCCTAGGATGGGGCTACACCTTC.

The chain couples TRBV13 to TRBJ2-3, with D possibly matching TRBD2 (6 bases). V lost 5 bases and J lost 0, with 9 bases in between. Germline CDR1 is PRHDT and CDR2 is FYEKMQ (reference sequence). The CDR3 length is 14 residues. The CDR3 sequence is CASSRGISTDTQYF. The CDR3 DNA reads as TGTGCCAGCAGCCGCGGGATCAGCACAGATACGCAGTATTTT.

V and J are TRBV12-5 and TRBJ2-7, with 9 bases identical to TRBD1. Germline V gene sequence: CDR1 LGHNT, CDR2 FRNRAP. The CDR3 consists of 13 residues. V was pared by 7 bases and J by 3 bases, with 4 bases of the junction left unmatched. CDR3: CASAADRGYEQYF. The DNA of the CDR3 is TGTGCTAGTGCCGCGGACAGGGGCTACGAGCAGTACTTC.

This chain links TRBV2 with TRBJ1-1, with TRBD1 identical over 11 bases. V trimming: 6 bases; J trimming: 5 bases; junction bases outside the gene matches: 5. Germline V gene lookup returns CDR1 SNHLY and CDR2 FYNNEI. The CDR3 loop spans 14 amino acids. This chain's CDR3 is CASRVGQGVTEAFF. CDR3 nucleotide sequence: TGTGCCAGCAGGGTGGGACAGGGGGTAACTGAAGCTTTCTTT.

This chain uses TRBV27 with TRBJ2-1; TRBD2 matches 12 bases. Germline CDR1 is MNHEY and CDR2 is SMNVEV (reference sequence). The CDR3 covers 19 residues. With 6 bases clipped from V and 0 bases from J, the junction kept 12 bases outside the gene matches. The chain's CDR3 is CASSFARTSGMSSYNEQFF. Here the CDR3 DNA reads TGTGCCAGCAGCTTTGCCCGGACTAGCGGGATGAGCTCCTACAATGAGCAGTTCTTC.

V usage is TRBV5-1 and J usage is TRBJ1-6; D may be TRBD1 (5 bases). Germline V lookup: CDR1 SGHRS, CDR2 YFSETQ. Trimming took off 3 bases at V and 7 bases at J, with 14 bases between the two ends. CDR3 length: 15 residues. CDR3 nucleotides: TGCGCCAGCAGCTCTGGACACGGAGGGAATTCACCCCTCCACTTT. Translation: CASSSGHGGNSPLHF.

This clone was observed a few times. The chain combines TRBV2 with TRBJ2-1, with 8 bases identical to TRBD1. The CDR3 is made up of 14 amino acids. V shed 4 bases, J shed 7 bases, and the junction held 6 bases outside the gene matches. The germline V gene has CDR1 SNHLY and CDR2 FYNNEI. The CDR3 reads CASSGRTGRNEQFF. CDR3 DNA sequence: TGTGCCAGCAGTGGCCGGACAGGGAGGAATGAGCAGTTCTTC.

The chain is built from TRBV6-5 and TRBJ1-1; D might be TRBD1 (5 bases). The V gene lost 5 bases and the J gene lost 1 base, with 8 bases spanning the gap. Germline V CDR1 and CDR2: MNHEY, SVGAGI. The CDR3 runs 13 residues. CDR3 in DNA: TGTGCCAGCAGTACCAGGGAGAACACTGAAGCTTTCTTT. Residues: CASSTRENTEAFF.

The CDR3 reads CASSLAGGPAGEQFF. Here the CDR3 DNA reads TGTGCCAGCAGCTTGGCGGGGGGGCCAGCGGGTGAGCAGTTCTTC. The chain couples TRBV5-6 to TRBJ2-1; 8 bases line up with TRBD2. With V trimmed by 0 bases and J by 9 bases, 8 bases remained unmatched. The germline CDR1 and CDR2 sequences are SGHDT and YYEEEE. The CDR3 is 15 residues long.

The chain couples TRBV6-1 to TRBJ2-5; D not certain. The CDR3 loop spans 13 amino acids. The germline V gene has CDR1 MNHNS and CDR2 SASEGT. Trimming stripped 6 bases from V and 5 bases from J, with 13 bases between. CDR3 loop: CASRSSGVETQYF. DNA for the CDR3: TGTGCCAGCAGGTCCTCGGGTGTGGAGACCCAGTACTTC.

V is TRBV19 and J is TRBJ2-2; D is possibly TRBD2 (5 bases). The CDR3 consists of 15 residues. Per germline, CDR1 LNHDA and CDR2 SQIVND (reference sequence). V was trimmed by 4 bases and J by 2 bases, leaving 11 bases between them. DNA for the CDR3: TGTGCCAGTAGTACTAGAGCGGCAAACACCGGGGAGCTGTTTTTT. Amino acid sequence: CASSTRAANTGELFF.

This rearrangement joins TRBV27 to TRBJ1-4; D may be TRBD1 (6 bases). V shed 2 bases and J shed 6 bases, with 7 bases lying between them. This CDR3 region has 13 residues. Germline V lookup: CDR1 MNHEY, CDR2 SMNVEV (reference sequence). The CDR3 reads CASSLPGDEKLFF. The CDR3 nucleotides read TGTGCCAGCAGTTTACCAGGGGATGAAAAACTGTTTTTT.

The gene calls are TRBV4-2 and TRBJ2-1, with D perhaps TRBD2 (5 bases). Trimming pared 0 bases from V and 5 bases from J, leaving 14 bases between. The germline CDR1 and CDR2 sequences are LGHNA and YNFKEQ. This CDR3 is built from 16 residues. CDR3 sequence: CASSQDFGGPNNEQFF. CDR3 bases: TGTGCCAGCAGCCAAGATTTCGGCGGGCCTAACAATGAGCAGTTCTTC.

This clone was detected a few times. The chain joins TRBV9 to TRBJ1-3, with D tentatively TRBD1 (5 bases). Deletions cut 0 bases from V and 7 bases from J, with 14 bases between. The germline CDR1 and CDR2 sequences are SGDLS and YYNGEE. The length of the CDR3 is 15 residues. CDR3 residues: CASSVGGGLGNTIYF. In DNA, the CDR3 is TGTGCCAGCAGCGTAGGGGGGGGTCTAGGCAACACCATATATTTT.

This clone was detected only a few times. At one of its ends the junction is not consistent with the germline gene, which may arise from a read error. This chain connects TRBV5-6 to TRBJ1-2; TRBD1 agrees at 8 bases. Germline loops: CDR1 SGHDT, CDR2 YYEEEE. CDR3 length: 15 amino acids. The CDR3 bases are TGTGCCAGCAGCTTCGGGGGACAGGCTAACTATGGCTACCCCTTC. It is translated as CASSFGGQANYGYPF.

This clone was detected only a few times. The V gene is TRBV6-6, the J gene TRBJ2-7, with a weak D call TRBD1 (6 bases). The CDR3 is made up of 13 amino acids. The germline V gene encodes CDR1 MNHNY and CDR2 SVGAGI (reference sequence). The V end was cut by 5 bases, the J end by 7 bases, with 15 bases between. The CDR3 DNA follows: TGTGCCAGCAGTGTCGACAGGTCCAGGGAGCAGTACTTC. The encoded protein is CASSVDRSREQYF.

The chain links TRBV6-7 to TRBJ2-7; D is undetermined. TRBV6-7 carries the ORF label, with uncertain function. The CDR3 is 10 residues long. The V and J ends lost 8 bases and 2 bases respectively, with 4 bases between them. The CDR3 bases are TGTGCCAGCCCCACCTACGAGCAGTACTTC. This sequence encodes CASPTYEQYF.

The gene calls are TRBV5-4 and TRBJ2-3; 9 bases are shared with TRBD2. The CDR3 totals 16 residues. Germline lookup yields CDR1 SGHNT and CDR2 YYREEE (reference sequence). V dropped 4 bases and J dropped 3; count of bases not matched to a gene: 9. Written as DNA, the CDR3 is TGTGCCAGCAGCCTGGGCAGCGGGGGGTCGACAGATACGCAGTATTTT. It is translated as CASSLGSGGSTDTQYF.

This chain links TRBV6-5 with TRBJ2-2; no firm D call. The CDR3 extends over 13 amino acids. CDR1 is MNHEY and CDR2 is SVGAGI in the germline V gene. V was shortened by 5 bases and J by 5 bases, with 9 bases between the two germline ends. For the CDR3, the DNA is TGTGCCAGCAGTGAGAGAAGAACCGGGGAGCTGTTTTTT. It encodes CASSERRTGELFF.